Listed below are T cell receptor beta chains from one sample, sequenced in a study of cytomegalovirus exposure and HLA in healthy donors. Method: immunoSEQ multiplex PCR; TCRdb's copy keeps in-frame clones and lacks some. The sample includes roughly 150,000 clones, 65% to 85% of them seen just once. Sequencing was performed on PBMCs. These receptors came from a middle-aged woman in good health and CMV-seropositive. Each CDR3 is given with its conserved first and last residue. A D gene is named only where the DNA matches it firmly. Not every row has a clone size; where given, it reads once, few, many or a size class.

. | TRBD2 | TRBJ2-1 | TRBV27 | CASWGGSQNEQFF | TGTGCCAGCTGGGGCGGGAGCCAAAATGAGCAGTTCTTC
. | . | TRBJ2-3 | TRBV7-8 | CASSFQGPGADTQYF | TGTGCCAGCAGCTTCCAGGGGCCAGGGGCAGATACGCAGTATTTT
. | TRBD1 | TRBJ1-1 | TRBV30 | CALNRGRIEAFF | TGTGCCTTAAACAGGGGAAGGATTGAAGCTTTCTTT
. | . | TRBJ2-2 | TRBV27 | CATRRGGGELFF | TGTGCCACCAGACGAGGGGGCGGGGAGCTGTTTTTT
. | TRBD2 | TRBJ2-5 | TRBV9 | CASSVEPAGGSQETQYF | TGTGCCAGCAGCGTAGAACCAGCGGGGGGCTCCCAAGAGACCCAGTACTTC
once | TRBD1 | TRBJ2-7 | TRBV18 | CASSLGQSYEQYF | TGTGCCAGCTCCCTGGGACAGTCCTACGAGCAGTACTTC
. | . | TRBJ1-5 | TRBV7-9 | CATGENQPQHF | TGTGCCACAGGCGAAAATCAGCCCCAGCATTTT
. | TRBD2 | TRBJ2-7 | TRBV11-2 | CASSLVAGATYEQYF | TGTGCCAGCAGCTTAGTAGCGGGAGCGACTTACGAGCAGTACTTC
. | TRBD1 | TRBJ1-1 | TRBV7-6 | CASSYPPEGRGRGVVTEAFF | TGTGCCAGCAGCTACCCCCCGGAGGGCAGGGGGCGAGGAGTGGTAACTGAAGCTTTCTTT
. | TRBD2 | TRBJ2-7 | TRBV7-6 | CASSLGRAGEGYEQYF | TGTGCCAGCAGCTTAGGGCGAGCGGGAGAAGGCTACGAGCAGTACTTC
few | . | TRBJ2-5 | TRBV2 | CASSEIDSPETQYF | TGTGCCAGCAGTGAGATTGACAGTCCAGAGACCCAGTACTTC
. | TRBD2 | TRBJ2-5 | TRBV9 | CASSGSGANQETQYF | TGTGCCAGCAGCGGTAGCGGGGCTAACCAAGAGACCCAGTACTTC
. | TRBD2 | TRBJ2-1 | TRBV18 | CASSPRREAYNEQFF | TGTGCCAGCTCACCACGACGGGAGGCCTACAATGAGCAGTTCTTC
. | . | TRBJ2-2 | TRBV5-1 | CASSSGQFTGELFF | TGCGCCAGCAGCTCTGGACAGTTCACCGGGGAGCTGTTTTTT
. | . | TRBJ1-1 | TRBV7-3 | CASSQGVNTEAFF | TGTGCCAGCAGCCAAGGGGTGAACACTGAAGCTTTCTTT
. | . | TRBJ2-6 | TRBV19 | CASSIRGSGANVLTF | TGTGCCAGTAGTATACGGGGTTCCGGGGCCAACGTCCTGACTTTC
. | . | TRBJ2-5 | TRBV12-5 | CASGIGETQYF | TGTGCTAGTGGTATCGGGGAGACCCAGTACTTC
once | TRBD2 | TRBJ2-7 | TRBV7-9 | CASSLGVAGAYYEQYF | TGTGCCAGCAGCTTAGGGGTAGCGGGGGCATACTACGAGCAGTACTTC
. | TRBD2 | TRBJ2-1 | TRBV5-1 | CASSPGLAMNEQFF | TGCGCCAGCAGCCCTGGACTAGCGATGAATGAGCAGTTCTTC
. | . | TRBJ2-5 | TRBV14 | CASSQNDRVGETQYF | TGTGCCAGCAGCCAAAACGACCGGGTGGGTGAGACCCAGTACTTC
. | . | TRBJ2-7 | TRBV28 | CASSFTGTAYEQYF | TGTGCCAGCAGTTTCACAGGGACGGCCTACGAGCAGTACTTC
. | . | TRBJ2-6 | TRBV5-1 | CASSLLESGANVLTF | TGCGCCAGCAGCTTGTTAGAGTCTGGGGCCAACGTCCTGACTTTC
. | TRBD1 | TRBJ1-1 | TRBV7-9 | CSSRSGTGGRMNTEAFF | TGTTCCAGCAGATCCGGGACAGGGGGCCGGATGAACACTGAAGCTTTCTTT
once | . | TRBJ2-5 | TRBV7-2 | CASSLETAVQETQYF | TGTGCCAGCAGCTTAGAAACAGCCGTCCAAGAGACCCAGTACTTC
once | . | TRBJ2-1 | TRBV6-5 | CASSYSIALEQFF | TGTGCCAGCAGTTACTCGATAGCGTTGGAGCAGTTCTTC
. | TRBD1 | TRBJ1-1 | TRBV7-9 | CASSLDNRGDTEAFF | TGTGCCAGCAGCTTAGACAACAGGGGGGACACTGAAGCTTTCTTT
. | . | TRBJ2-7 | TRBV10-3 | CATAVRGYEQYF | TGTGCCACTGCCGTGAGAGGCTACGAGCAGTACTTC
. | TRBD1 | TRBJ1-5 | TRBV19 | CASSTRYRGGNQPQHF | TGTGCCAGTAGTACCCGGTACAGGGGCGGCAATCAGCCCCAGCATTTT
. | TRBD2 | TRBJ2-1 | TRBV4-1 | CASSPGTSGEYNEQFF | TGCGCCAGCAGCCCCGGGACTAGCGGAGAATACAATGAGCAGTTCTTC
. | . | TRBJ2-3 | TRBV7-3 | CASSFFSSTDTQYF | TGTGCCAGCAGCTTTTTCTCTAGCACAGATACGCAGTATTTT
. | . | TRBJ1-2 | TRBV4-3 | CASSQGTVSGGYTF | TGCGCCAGCAGCCAAGGAACGGTAAGCGGGGGCTACACCTTC
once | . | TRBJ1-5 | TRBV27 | CASSLTGVYNQPQHF | TGTGCCAGCAGTTTAACAGGAGTCTACAATCAGCCCCAGCATTTT
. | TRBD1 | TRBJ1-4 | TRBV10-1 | CASSAGPLGTGVKPNEKLFF | TGCGCCAGCAGTGCTGGGCCCTTAGGGACAGGGGTTAAGCCTAATGAAAAACTGTTTTTT
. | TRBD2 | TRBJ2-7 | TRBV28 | CASSLSLAGGRAYF | TGTGCCAGCAGTCTATCTCTAGCGGGGGGCCGAGCGTACTTC
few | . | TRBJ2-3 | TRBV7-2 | CASSSLRTDTQYF | TGTGCCAGCAGCTCCCTCCGGACAGATACGCAGTATTTT
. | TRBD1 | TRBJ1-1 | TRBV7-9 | CASSLGDRARSFF | TGTGCCAGCAGCTTAGGGGACAGGGCCCGATCTTTCTTT
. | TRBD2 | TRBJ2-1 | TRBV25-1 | CASSGTESGRDYNEQFF | TGTGCCAGCAGTGGTACAGAGTCGGGGAGGGATTACAATGAGCAGTTCTTC
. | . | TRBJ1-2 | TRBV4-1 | CASSQVAGVSGYTF | TGCGCCAGCAGCCAAGTGGCAGGGGTTTCTGGCTACACCTTC
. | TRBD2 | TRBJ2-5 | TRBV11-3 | CASSVMGGETQYF | TGTGCCAGCAGCGTAATGGGGGGGGAGACCCAGTACTTC
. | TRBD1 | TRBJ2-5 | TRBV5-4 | CASSYWTGGETQYF | TGTGCCAGCAGCTATTGGACAGGTGGGGAGACCCAGTACTTC
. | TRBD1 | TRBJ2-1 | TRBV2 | CASSVGPRDRAYNEQFF | TGTGCCAGCAGTGTTGGACCCCGGGACAGGGCCTACAATGAGCAGTTCTTC
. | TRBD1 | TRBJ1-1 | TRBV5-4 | CASSTRTGRDEAFF | TGTGCCAGCAGCACGCGGACAGGGCGGGATGAAGCTTTCTTT
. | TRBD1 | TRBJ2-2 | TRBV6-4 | CASSDVQGAGGELFF | TGTGCCAGCAGTGACGTACAGGGGGCAGGCGGGGAGCTGTTTTTT
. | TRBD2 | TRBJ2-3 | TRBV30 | CAWSMRGLPDTQYF | TGTGCCTGGAGTATGCGGGGGTTACCAGATACGCAGTATTTT
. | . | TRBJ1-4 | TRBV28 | CASSSTGLVEKLFF | TGTGCCAGCAGTTCAACAGGGTTGGTGGAAAAACTGTTTTTT
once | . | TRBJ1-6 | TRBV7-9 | CASSLTSNRGLYNSPLHF | TGTGCCAGCAGCTTAACTAGCAATCGAGGTCTCTATAATTCACCCCTCCACTTT
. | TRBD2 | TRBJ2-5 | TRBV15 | CATSRADSGMGVETQYF | TGTGCCACCAGCAGAGCGGATAGCGGGATGGGGGTGGAGACCCAGTACTTC
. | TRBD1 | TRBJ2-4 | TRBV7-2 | CASSRTGVKNIQYF | TGTGCCAGCAGCCGAACAGGGGTCAAAAACATTCAGTACTTC
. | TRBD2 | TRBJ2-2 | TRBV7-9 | CASTKGLAGANTGELFF | TGTGCCAGCACCAAGGGACTAGCGGGCGCGAACACCGGGGAGCTGTTTTTT
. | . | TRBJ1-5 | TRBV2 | CASSPRRRQPQHF | TGTGCCAGCAGTCCCCGCAGGCGTCAGCCCCAGCATTTT
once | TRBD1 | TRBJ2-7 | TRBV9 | CASSVDDRVFPAYEQYF | TGTGCCAGCAGCGTAGATGACAGGGTATTCCCCGCCTACGAGCAGTACTTC
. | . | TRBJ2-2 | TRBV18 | CASSPNRLNTGELFF | TGTGCCAGCTCACCGAACAGGCTGAACACCGGGGAGCTGTTTTTT